This T cell receptor (beta chain) was identified in a study of sequential checkpoint blockade in melanoma. Study at large: Patients were randomized 1:1 to nivolumab-then-ipilimumab or ipilimumab-then-nivolumab first-line.

The treatment was: randomized to nivolumab then ipilimumab (arm A) or the reverse (arm B). PBMC sorting kept live CD3+CD8+ cells without CD19 or CD56. The germline CDR1 and CDR2 sequences are SGHTA and FQGNSA. Trimming took 1 base from V and 5 from J, leaving 17 bases between them. This CDR3 region has 16 residues. TCRdb's copy holds only in-frame clones and misses some; the assay was immunoSEQ multiplex PCR. The sample holds 30,000 to 35,000 clones, approximately 81% seen once. The V call is TRBV7-2, the J call TRBJ1-1; perhaps TRBD1 as D (5 bases). The sequence derives from a human donor with melanoma. The material sequenced was CD8+ T cells sorted from blood (inferred from file names), taken from a patient given nivolumab and ipilimumab in sequence. The CDR3 is CASSLEGRGGMTEAFF. CDR3 DNA sequence: TGTGCCAGCAGCTTAGAAGGGAGGGGAGGAATGACTGAAGCTTTCTTT.